This T cell receptor beta chain is drawn from a study of blood T cell repertoires in COVID-19. Recruits, aged roughly 18 to 89 years, lived in 25 or so US areas. Profiling relied on immunoSEQ multiplex PCR, and the TCRdb table lists in-frame clones only, not all of them. The data show about 270,000 clones, with about nine tenths seen just once and about 2.3% held by the top ten. Per germline, CDR1 MNHNY and CDR2 SVGAGI (reference sequence). The CDR3 has 14 amino acids. J lost 4 bases, V lost 3 bases, and 4 bases had no gene match. The sequence was collected from a woman aged 40 to 55 with acute COVID-19. The J gene is TRBJ2-5, the V gene TRBV6-6; the match to TRBD1 covers 8 bases. Input material: PBMCs or T cells enriched from blood (not recorded which). CDR3 sequence reads: CASSYRGTGETQYF. The CDR3 nucleotides read TGTGCCAGCAGTTATCGGGGGACAGGAGAGACCCAGTACTTC.